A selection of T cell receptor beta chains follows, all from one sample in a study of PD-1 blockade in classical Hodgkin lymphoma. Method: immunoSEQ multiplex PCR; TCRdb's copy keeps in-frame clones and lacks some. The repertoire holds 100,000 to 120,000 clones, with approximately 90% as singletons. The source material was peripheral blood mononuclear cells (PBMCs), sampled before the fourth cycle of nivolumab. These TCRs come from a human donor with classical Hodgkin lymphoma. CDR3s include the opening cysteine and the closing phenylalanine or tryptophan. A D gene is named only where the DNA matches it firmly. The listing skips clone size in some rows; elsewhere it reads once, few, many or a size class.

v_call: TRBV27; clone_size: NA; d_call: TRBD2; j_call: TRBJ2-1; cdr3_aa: CASSSNRGLAAFNEQFF; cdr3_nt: TGTGCCAGCAGCTCCAACCGGGGTCTAGCGGCCTTTAATGAGCAGTTCTTC
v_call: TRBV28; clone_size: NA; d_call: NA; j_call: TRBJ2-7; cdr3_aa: CATITTTYEQYF; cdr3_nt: TGTGCCACGATCACCACAACCTACGAGCAGTACTTC
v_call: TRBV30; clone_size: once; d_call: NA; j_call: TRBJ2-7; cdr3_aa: CAWSVSRSYEQYF; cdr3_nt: TGTGCCTGGAGTGTTTCTAGGAGCTACGAGCAGTACTTC
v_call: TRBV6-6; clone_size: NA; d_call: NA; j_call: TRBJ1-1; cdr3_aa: CASSAGTANTEAFF; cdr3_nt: TGTGCCAGCAGCGCCGGGACGGCAAACACTGAAGCTTTCTTT
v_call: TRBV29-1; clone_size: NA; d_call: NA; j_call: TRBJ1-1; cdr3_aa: CSVSGTLYTEAFF; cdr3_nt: TGCAGCGTTTCGGGGACGCTCTACACTGAAGCTTTCTTT
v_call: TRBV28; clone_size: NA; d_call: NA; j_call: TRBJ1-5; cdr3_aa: CASSLQPRSFQPQHF; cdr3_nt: TGTGCCAGCAGTTTACAGCCCAGGTCCTTTCAGCCCCAGCATTTT
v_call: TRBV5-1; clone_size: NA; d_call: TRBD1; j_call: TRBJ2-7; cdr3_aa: CASSLSGQGVSEQYF; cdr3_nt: TGCGCCAGCAGCTTGTCGGGACAGGGGGTTTCCGAGCAGTACTTC
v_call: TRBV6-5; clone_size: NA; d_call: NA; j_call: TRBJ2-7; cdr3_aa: CASGEVHEQYF; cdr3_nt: TGTGCCAGCGGGGAGGTCCACGAGCAGTACTTC
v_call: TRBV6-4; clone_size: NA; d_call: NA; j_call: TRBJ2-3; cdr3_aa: CASRSITTDTQYF; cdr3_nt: TGTGCCAGCAGATCCATTACCACAGATACGCAGTATTTT
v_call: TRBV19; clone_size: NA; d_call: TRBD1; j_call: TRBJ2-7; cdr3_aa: CATQKTGGIYEQYF; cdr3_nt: TGTGCCACCCAGAAAACAGGGGGAATCTACGAGCAGTACTTC